This is a list of T cell receptor beta chains from one sample in a study of blood T cell repertoires in COVID-19. Repertoires were generated with immunoSEQ multiplex PCR, while TCRdb's copy carries only in-frame clones and drops some. Of hundreds of thousands of clones detected, 89% appear once; the ten largest clones hold about 3%. The specimen was peripheral blood. The receptors shown here come from a woman aged 25 to 39 with COVID-19, enrolled during active disease. Both conserved end residues are trimmed from each CDR3.

j_gene	len	v_gene	CDR3aa
TRBJ1-5	14	TRBV24-1	ATGHRGLHSDQPQH
TRBJ2-7	9	TRBV7-2	ASSLLQEQY
TRBJ2-5	13	TRBV2	ASSETSWTRETQY
TRBJ2-1	15	TRBV10-1	ASSEVGSGSTYNEQF
TRBJ2-3	15	TRBV7-6	ASSLAGTSGGTDTQY
TRBJ2-4	14	TRBV4-1	ASSPKRELAKNIQY
TRBJ1-5	12	TRBV5-8	ASSLPRKNQPQH
TRBJ2-5	13	TRBV2	ASSAIGAKGETQY
TRBJ2-5	12	TRBV18	ASSRLGQGETQY
TRBJ1-6	15	TRBV19	ASSIRRLSGYNSPLH
TRBJ2-2	10	TRBV24-1	ATSSIPRELF
TRBJ2-1	11	TRBV7-9	ASSFNGGGEQF
TRBJ2-1	13	TRBV4-3	ASSPRYLARNEQF
TRBJ1-1	14	TRBV4-1	ASSQGADRRYTEAF